This passage covers 26 T cell receptor beta chains from one sample sequenced in a study of metastatic and nonmetastatic thyroid tumors. TCRdb called clones again from the PCR reads with MiXCR. Of tens of thousands of clones in the sample, 20% to 25% were seen once. Every patient was untreated before thyroid surgery. The sequenced sample was tumor tissue. All receptors come from a female donor with papillary thyroid cancer or a benign thyroid nodule (not recorded which). Some clones in this sample may be carry-over from other donors' samples.

This clone has a count of ten or more. V is TRBV20-1 and J is TRBJ2-3; D gene ambiguous. Trimming removed 7 bases at V and 6 bases at J, with 14 bases between. This CDR3 is built from 12 residues. Germline CDR1 is DFQATT and CDR2 is SNEGSKA (reference sequence). The CDR3 here is CSVEDGFDTQYF. CDR3 DNA: TGCAGTGTAGAGGATGGTTTCGATACGCAGTATTTT.

The chain employs TRBV29-1 and TRBJ2-7; 11 positions match TRBD1. Germline CDR1 is SQVTM and CDR2 is ANQGSEA. V was clipped by 3 bases and J by 4 bases; unmatched bases: 8. This CDR3 contains 15 residues. The CDR3 region has the DNA TGCAGCGTTGACTCGGCCGGGACAGGGGGTTACGAGCAGTACTTC. It codes for CSVDSAGTGGYEQYF.

This clone was observed many times. In the same sample, other DNA sequences code for this CDR3. This chain links TRBV6-4 with TRBJ1-2, with D possibly being TRBD1 (6 bases). This CDR3 contains 14 residues. Germline V gene sequence: CDR1 MRHNA, CDR2 SNTAGT. V lost 4 bases and J lost 6, with 15 bases in between. CDR3 region: CASSATGSGDGYTF. The CDR3 nucleotides are TGTGCCAGCAGTGCCACAGGGAGTGGGGATGGCTACACCTTC.

This clone was seen ten or more times. The chain employs TRBV5-1 and TRBJ2-5; 9 bases map to TRBD2. V shed 4 bases, J shed 4 bases, and the junction held 5 bases outside the gene matches. The CDR3 runs 14 residues. CDR1 is SGHRS and CDR2 is YFSETQ in the germline V gene. The CDR3 region has the DNA TGCGCCAGCAGCCCACTAGCGGGCGGAGAGACCCAGTACTTC. Translated: CASSPLAGGETQYF.

The sample holds many counts of this clone. DNA for the CDR3: TGCAGTGGTAGGTTTGAGGATACGCAGTATTTT. Translation gives CSGRFEDTQYF. This sequence joins TRBV20-1 and TRBJ2-3; D is ambiguous. Germline V lookup: CDR1 DFQATT, CDR2 SNEGSKA (reference sequence). V lost 7 bases and J lost 6, with 11 bases in between. This CDR3 region has 11 residues.

The chain employs TRBV11-2 and TRBJ1-1; D ambiguous. Germline CDR1 is SGHAT and CDR2 is FQNNGV. The V and J ends lost 2 bases and 1 base respectively, with 8 bases between them. This CDR3 spans 14 amino acids. CDR3: CASSLWIANTEAFF. The CDR3 nucleotides read TGTGCCAGCAGCTTATGGATAGCGAACACTGAAGCTTTCTTT.

This clone has more than one count but fewer than ten. The chain recombines TRBV6-1 with TRBJ1-3; D is possibly TRBD1 (6 bases). Germline-derived CDR1 and CDR2 are MNHNS and SASEGT. With 6 bases removed from V and 2 bases from J, the gap between germline ends came to 14 bases. This CDR3 contains 15 residues. CDR3 amino acids: CASSPNTGPGNTIYF. CDR3 coding DNA: TGTGCCAGCAGCCCCAATACAGGGCCTGGAAACACCATATATTTT.

This chain uses TRBV20-1 with TRBJ2-1, with D unresolved. The germline V gene has CDR1 DFQATT and CDR2 SNEGSKA (reference sequence). Trimming took 3 bases from V and 4 from J, leaving 1 base between them. This CDR3 contains 10 residues. CDR3 region: CSARYNEQFF. For the CDR3, the DNA is TGCAGTGCTAGGTACAATGAGCAGTTCTTC.

There are many counts of this clone. Just one base apart from a much larger clone, this may be a read error. This chain links TRBV19 with TRBJ2-5; the D is unclear. V was trimmed by 5 bases and J by 5 bases, leaving 15 bases between them. The CDR3 length is 14 residues. Germline V gene lookup returns CDR1 LNHDA and CDR2 SQIVND (reference sequence). In DNA form, the CDR3 reads TGTGCCAGTAGTTCGGGCTACCTTGGGGAGACCCAGTACTTC. Translated: CASSSGYLGETQYF.

The sample holds many counts of this clone. The V call is TRBV4-3, the J call TRBJ2-5, with D possibly matching TRBD1 (5 bases). The length of the CDR3 is 15 residues. Germline V gives CDR1 LGHNA, CDR2 YSLEER. The V end was cut by 0 bases, the J end by 10 bases, with 18 bases between. The DNA for the CDR3 is TGCGCCAGCAGCCAAGATCCCAGGGCGAAGAATGGCCAGTACTTC. Its translation: CASSQDPRAKNGQYF.

As regards this clone: The same CDR3 is also encoded by other DNA sequences in this sample. The chain employs TRBV5-1 and TRBJ1-2, with D perhaps TRBD1 (5 bases). The CDR3 length is 15 residues. Germline CDR1 is SGHRS and CDR2 is YFSETQ. The ends were cut back, 0 bases at V and 5 bases at J, with 14 bases in the middle. As DNA, the CDR3 is TGCGCCAGCAGCTTGGTACTTCAGGGTGGGTATGGCTACACCTTC. Translated: CASSLVLQGGYGYTF.

The gene calls are TRBV20-1 and TRBJ1-1; D not certain. The CDR3 runs 12 residues. V gave up 4 bases and J gave up 1 base, with 7 bases separating them. From germline, CDR1 is DFQATT and CDR2 SNEGSKA (reference sequence). The CDR3 spells CSANGGNTEAFF. The CDR3 nucleotides read TGCAGTGCTAATGGCGGGAACACTGAAGCTTTCTTT.

This clone was observed a handful of times. This chain uses TRBV28 with TRBJ1-5; D unclear. Deletions cut 4 bases from V and 4 bases from J, with 14 bases between. CDR3 size: 15 residues. The germline CDR1 and CDR2 sequences are MDHEN and SYDVKM. CDR3 DNA: TGTGCCAGCAGTTCCCAAGGGATAGTGAATCAGCCCCAGCATTTT. Encoded protein: CASSSQGIVNQPQHF.

In its sample, this clone was seen a few times. The chain joins TRBV2 to TRBJ2-7; a possible D gene is TRBD1 (6 bases). The V gene lost 8 bases and the J gene lost 5 bases, with 16 bases spanning the gap. CDR3 size: 13 residues. Germline-derived CDR1 and CDR2 are SNHLY and FYNNEI. The chain's CDR3 is CASECCRGNEQYF. The CDR3 bases are TGTGCCAGCGAATGCTGCAGGGGAAACGAGCAGTACTTC.

The chain recombines TRBV11-3 with TRBJ2-4; D gene ambiguous. The CDR3 runs 15 residues. Germline loops: CDR1 SGHNT, CDR2 YENEEA. The V gene lost 0 bases and the J gene lost 7 bases, with 13 bases spanning the gap. The CDR3 sequence is CASSLEGWTENIQYF. Here the CDR3 DNA reads TGTGCCAGCAGCTTAGAGGGGTGGACGGAGAACATTCAGTACTTC.

This chain connects TRBV6-6 to TRBJ1-1, with D unclear. CDR3 length: 14 residues. The V end was cut by 0 bases, the J end by 1 base, with 6 bases between. Germline CDR1 and CDR2: MNHNY and SVGAGI (reference sequence). Here the CDR3 DNA reads TGTGCCAGCAGTTACTCGGGAGAGAACACTGAAGCTTTCTTT. Amino acids: CASSYSGENTEAFF.

The chain combines TRBV7-3 with TRBJ2-7; a weak D match, TRBD2 (6 bases). Trimming removed 4 bases at V and 6 bases at J, with 16 bases between. This CDR3 contains 14 residues. Germline V gives CDR1 SGHTA, CDR2 FQGTGA. CDR3 DNA: TGTGCCAGCAGCTACGCCGCGGGACCCTTCGAGCAGTACTTC. Translating gives CASSYAAGPFEQYF.

This clone appeared a few times. The V call is TRBV10-3, the J call TRBJ2-7; tentatively, D is TRBD1 (6 bases). The germline V gene has CDR1 ENHRY and CDR2 SYGVKD. With 4 bases removed from V and 2 bases from J, the gap between germline ends came to 18 bases. The CDR3 length is 16 residues. The CDR3 sequence is CAISGIDRIQTYEQYF. CDR3 sequence (DNA): TGTGCCATCAGTGGGATCGACAGGATTCAAACCTACGAGCAGTACTTC.

The rearrangement joins TRBV5-1 to TRBJ1-2; TRBD1 might be the D (6 bases). V was cut by 6 bases and J by 5 bases, with 20 bases left in between. This CDR3 contains 15 residues. Germline CDR1 is SGHRS and CDR2 is YFSETQ. The CDR3 loop is CASTKTGGADYGYTF. Here the CDR3 DNA reads TGCGCCAGCACAAAAACGGGGGGCGCTGATTATGGCTACACCTTC. Full variable domain (missing parts from reference TRBV5-1 and TRBJ1-2): KAGVTQTPRYLIKTRGQQVTLSCSPISGHRSVSWYQQTPGQGLQFLFEYFSETQRNKGNFPGRFSGRQFSNSRSEMNVSTLELGDSALYLCASTKTGGADYGYTFGSGTRLTVV.

Remarks on this clone: Its ends do not fully match the called genes, so a read error is possible. The gene calls are TRBV20-1 and TRBJ1-1; 9 bases match TRBD1. The CDR3 length is 15 residues. In germline, CDR1 is DFQATT, CDR2 SNEGSKA (reference sequence). This chain's CDR3 is CSTRDLGTGFTEAFF. The CDR3, as DNA: TGCAGTACTAGAGATCTCGGGACAGGGTTCACTGAAGCTTTCTTT.

This clone was observed at least ten times. The rearrangement uses TRBV2 and TRBJ1-3, with a tentative D call TRBD1 (6 bases). Per germline, CDR1 SNHLY and CDR2 FYNNEI. The CDR3 loop spans 14 amino acids. Trimming took 6 bases from V and 4 from J, leaving 13 bases between them. CDR3: CASSPNRVGNTIYF. The CDR3 bases are TGTGCCAGCAGCCCAAACAGGGTAGGAAACACCATATATTTT.

This clone was seen repeatedly, ten times or more. The V call is TRBV9, the J call TRBJ2-7; 10 nucleotides line up with TRBD2. After removal of 4 bases from V and 5 bases from J, the junction contained 12 bases not matched to a gene. The germline V gene has CDR1 SGDLS and CDR2 YYNGEE. This CDR3 has 16 amino acids. The CDR3 bases are TGTGCCAGCAGCTCGGGACTAGTTACTAGCGGGGACGAGCAGTACTTC. This sequence encodes CASSSGLVTSGDEQYF. Full variable domain (outside the CDR3, taken from reference TRBV9 and TRBJ2-7): DSGVTQTPKHLITATGQRVTLRCSPRSGDLSVYWYQQSLDQGLQFLIQYYNGEERAKGNILERFSAQQFPDLHSELNLSSLELGDSALYFCASSSGLVTSGDEQYFGPGTRLTVT.

This chain connects TRBV9 to TRBJ2-7; TRBD1 matches at 7 bases. Germline trimming cut 0 bases from V and 3 bases from J; bases unmatched to any gene: 3. The CDR3 has 14 amino acids. Germline values: CDR1 SGDLS, CDR2 YYNGEE. The CDR3 loop reads CASSVAYRGYEQYF. CDR3 coding DNA: TGTGCCAGCAGCGTAGCCTACAGGGGCTACGAGCAGTACTTC.

There are a few counts of this clone. This sequence joins TRBV6-2 or TRBV6-3 and TRBJ1-6, with D unresolved. The CDR3 length is 15 residues. Germline loops: CDR1 MNHEY, CDR2 SVGEGT. The V end was cut by 2 bases, the J end by 4 bases, with 9 bases between. In DNA, the CDR3 is TGTGCCAGCAGTTACAGTTCCGGGTATAATTCACCCCTCCACTTT. Translated: CASSYSSGYNSPLHF.

The chain joins TRBV28 to TRBJ1-3; 7 bases map to TRBD1. Germline-derived CDR1 and CDR2 are MDHEN and SYDVKM. CDR3 length equals 16 residues. The V gene end was trimmed by 3 bases and the J gene end by 7 bases; junction bases not matched to a gene: 12. The CDR3 loop reads CASSLSGQLSRNTIYF. The CDR3 nucleotides read TGTGCCAGCAGTTTGTCGGGACAGTTAAGTCGGAACACCATATATTTT.

This clone was counted between two and nine times. V usage is TRBV6-4 and J usage is TRBJ2-1; TRBD2 matches at 8 bases. J gave up 7 bases and V 4 bases, and 9 bases lay outside the gene matches. This CDR3 region has 15 residues. Germline assignment: CDR1 MRHNA and CDR2 SNTAGT. CDR3 coding DNA: TGTGCCAGCAGTGTGCGTGCTAGCGGGCGGAATGAGCAGTTCTTC. This encodes CASSVRASGRNEQFF.